The 9 T cell receptor beta chains listed next were all sequenced from one sample in a study of Ad26.COV2.S vaccination and SARS-CoV-2 variants. Assay: immunoSEQ multiplex PCR; the TCRdb copy retains only in-frame clones and omits some. The sample has 350,000 to 500,000 clones, about 90% seen once. Treatment described: some 19 received Ad26.COV2.S at low or high dose, single or two shots; 5 received placebo; per-sample allocation not given. Day 63 following the first vaccine or placebo injection was when the samples were taken. The sample in question was peripheral blood, obtained in a trial of Ad26.COV2.S vaccine versus placebo. The receptors were sampled from a person aged 18-65 years who received the Ad26.COV2.S COVID-19 vaccine or a placebo.

This clone has only one observation. This chain links TRBV6-2 or TRBV6-3 with TRBJ2-4, with 14 nucleotides matching TRBD2. With 1 base clipped from V and 9 bases from J, the junction kept 14 bases outside the gene matches. The CDR3 is made up of 19 amino acids. The germline gives CDR1 MNHEY, CDR2 SVGEGT. The chain's CDR3 is CASSYFRLAGGSQRGIQYF. DNA of the CDR3: TGTGCCAGCAGTTACTTCCGACTAGCGGGAGGGTCCCAGAGGGGCATTCAGTACTTC.

The V gene is TRBV4-3, the J gene TRBJ2-3; 8 nucleotides align to TRBD1. The CDR3 runs to 14 residues. The junction had 6 bases not matched to a gene; V was cut back by 4 bases and J by 6 bases. Germline CDR1 LGHNA, CDR2 YSLEER. This chain's CDR3 is CASSPWTGRDTQYF. DNA for the CDR3: TGCGCCAGCAGCCCCTGGACAGGGAGGGATACGCAGTATTTT.

The gene calls are TRBV5-8 and TRBJ2-1; 13 nucleotides match TRBD2. Trimming took 4 bases from V and 3 from J; bases not matched to a gene: 4. Per the germline V gene, CDR1 is SGHTS and CDR2 is YDEGEE. The CDR3 runs to 16 residues. Here the CDR3 reads CASSLGTSGDYNEQFF. The CDR3 nucleotides are TGTGCCAGCAGCCTGGGGACTAGCGGGGACTACAATGAGCAGTTCTTC.

This clone showed up just a few times. This rearrangement joins TRBV9 to TRBJ1-1; D may be TRBD1 (6 bases). Looked up from germline, CDR1 is SGDLS and CDR2 is YYNGEE. This CDR3 is 19 amino acids long. Trimming left V 0 bases short and J 5 bases short, with 26 bases between. The chain's CDR3 is CASSVEGGAQMGSTTEAFF. The CDR3, as DNA: TGTGCCAGCAGCGTAGAGGGGGGCGCACAAATGGGAAGTACGACTGAAGCTTTCTTT.

The V gene is TRBV29-1, the J gene TRBJ2-7; the D gene is possibly TRBD2 (5 bases). The CDR3 length is 14 residues. The germline V gene has CDR1 SQVTM and CDR2 ANQGSEA. The DNA for the CDR3 is TGCAGTGGTAGCTTGGGAGCGAGCTCCTACGAGCAGTACTTC. Its translation: CSGSLGASSYEQYF.

The CDR3 sequence is CASSPARGGAEQYF. DNA for the CDR3: TGTGCCAGCAGCCCAGCGAGAGGGGGCGCCGAGCAGTACTTC. The rearrangement joins TRBV4-2 to TRBJ2-7; 7 nucleotides match TRBD1. The trim removed 4 bases at V and 6 bases at J, leaving 9 bases unmatched. The CDR3 has 14 amino acids. Germline assignment: CDR1 LGHNA and CDR2 YNFKEQ.

Here the CDR3 DNA reads TGTGCCAGTAGAAGGGACAGGCGTACGCCCCAGCATTTT. Protein product: CASRRDRRTPQHF. The chain couples TRBV19 to TRBJ1-5; 8 bases are shared with TRBD1. The V gene end was trimmed by 6 bases and the J gene end by 9 bases; junction bases not matched to a gene: 7. Germline V CDR1 and CDR2: LNHDA, SQIVND (reference sequence). The CDR3 extends over 13 amino acids.

The V gene is TRBV5-1, the J gene TRBJ2-3; 9 bases are a match to TRBD2. The CDR3 loop spans 15 amino acids. J lost 5 bases, V lost 4 bases, and 8 bases had no gene match. The V gene's germline CDR1 is SGHRS and CDR2 YFSETQ. CDR3 coding DNA: TGCGCCAGCAGCCCCTCGCTAGCGGGAATAGATACGCAGTATTTT. This sequence encodes CASSPSLAGIDTQYF.

This chain connects TRBV3-1 (or the pseudogene TRBV3-2) to TRBJ2-1; TRBD2 matches 8 bases. In germline, CDR1 is LGHDT, CDR2 YNNKEL (reference sequence). This CDR3 is built from 13 residues. V lost 7 bases to trimming and J lost 5 bases; unmatched junction nucleotides: 4. This CDR3 is CASIRSGNNEQFF. The CDR3 region has the DNA TGTGCCAGCATACGTAGCGGGAACAATGAGCAGTTCTTC.